This entry lists 27 T cell receptor beta chains sequenced from one sample in a study of blood T cell repertoires in COVID-19. The table came from immunoSEQ multiplex PCR; TCRdb's copy has only in-frame clones and leaves some out. Altogether roughly 27,000 clones are present, 90% to 95% being singletons, with the ten largest covering roughly a sixth. The material sequenced was peripheral blood. The origin of the receptors is a human donor with active COVID-19. The donor label of this sample is uncertain.

CDR3 sequence (DNA): TGTGCCGCCCGACTGAGCGGGAGGGCCATCGACGAGCAGTACTTC. Its translation: CAARLSGRAIDEQYF. The V gene is TRBV10-3, the J gene TRBJ2-7, with TRBD2 identical over 10 bases. Trimming cost V 11 bases and J 5 bases; bases outside gene matches: 15. CDR1 and CDR2 (germline): ENHRY, SYGVKD. The CDR3 sequence is 15 residues long.

This chain uses TRBV5-8 with TRBJ2-5; D is perhaps TRBD2 (7 bases). Germline V gives CDR1 SGHTS, CDR2 YDEGEE. The CDR3 consists of 14 residues. Trimming cost V 7 bases and J 2 bases, with 15 bases left between them. The CDR3 loop is CASLGGDFQETQYF. In nucleotides, the CDR3 is TGTGCCAGCCTAGGGGGGGATTTTCAAGAGACCCAGTACTTC. The whole variable domain, remainder taken from reference TRBV5-8 and TRBJ2-5, is EAGVTQSPTHLIKTRGQQATLRCSPISGHTSVYWYQQALGLGLQFLLWYDEGEERNRGNFPPRFSGRQFPNYSSELNVNALELEDSALYLCASLGGDFQETQYFGPGTRLLVL.

The table lists this clone with a few counts. The genes are TRBV5-4 and TRBJ1-2; D is possibly TRBD1 (6 bases). Germline CDR1 is SGHNT and CDR2 is YYREEE (reference sequence). Trimming pared 2 bases from V and 8 bases from J, leaving 16 bases between. The CDR3 spans 14 residues. The CDR3 region is CASSFHLRGRGYTF. The DNA of the CDR3 is TGTGCCAGCAGCTTCCACCTCAGGGGCAGGGGCTACACCTTC.

The chain combines TRBV11-2 with TRBJ1-2, with 9 bases fitting TRBD1. CDR1 is SGHAT and CDR2 is FQNNGV in the germline V gene. Losses at the gene ends were 8 bases for V and 6 bases for J; bases not matched to a gene: 4. The CDR3 extends over 12 amino acids. CDR3 in amino acids: CASYRGPHGYTF. The CDR3 nucleotides read TGTGCCAGCTACAGGGGGCCTCATGGCTACACCTTC.

The J gene is TRBJ2-1, the V gene TRBV9; 7 positions match TRBD1. This CDR3 is 14 amino acids long. The V gene's germline CDR1 is SGDLS and CDR2 YYNGEE. With V trimmed by 4 bases and J by 4 bases, 5 bases remained unmatched. In DNA, the CDR3 is TGTGCCAGCAGCACCACAGGGGAGTACAATGAGCAGTTCTTC. Translated: CASSTTGEYNEQFF.

V gene TRBV19 combines with J gene TRBJ1-5; D may be TRBD1 (5 bases). The CDR3 extends over 14 amino acids. Trimming shortened V by 4 bases and J by 4 bases, and 11 bases separated the two germline ends. Germline CDR1 and CDR2: LNHDA and SQIVND (reference sequence). This CDR3 reads CASSTSGGNQPQHF. DNA of the CDR3: TGTGCCAGTAGTACATCCGGGGGGAATCAGCCCCAGCATTTT.

The chain joins TRBV14 to TRBJ2-1; 8 bases fit TRBD2. Looked up from germline, CDR1 is SGHDN and CDR2 is FVKESK. This CDR3 has 14 amino acids. V lost 4 bases to trimming and J lost 9 bases; unmatched junction nucleotides: 8. The CDR3 DNA follows: TGTGCCAGCAGCCCCGGACTAGCTGAGAGTGAGCAGTTCTTC. Amino acids: CASSPGLAESEQFF.

The V gene is TRBV4-2, the J gene TRBJ2-5; 9 bases match TRBD2. CDR3 length: 16 residues. Trimming took 4 bases from V and 4 from J; bases not matched to a gene: 10. The germline gives CDR1 LGHNA, CDR2 YNFKEQ. The chain's CDR3 is CASSRGAAGGRETQYF. The CDR3 region has the DNA TGTGCCAGCAGCCGGGGGGCAGCGGGGGGTCGAGAGACCCAGTACTTC.

The rearrangement joins TRBV7-9 to TRBJ2-1; 9 bases are shared with TRBD1. Germline CDR1 and CDR2: SEHNR and FQNEAQ (reference sequence). Trimming at V came to 4 bases and at J to 9 bases, leaving 7 bases not matched to a gene. CDR3 length: 14 amino acids. The CDR3 loop reads CASSYGQGLSEQFF. DNA of the CDR3: TGTGCCAGCAGCTACGGACAGGGGCTAAGTGAGCAGTTCTTC.

J is TRBJ2-7 and V is TRBV11-3, with D possibly being TRBD1 (5 bases). The CDR3 length is 14 residues. V was cut by 4 bases and J by 2 bases, with 12 bases left in between. Germline CDR1 and CDR2: SGHNT and YENEEA. Written as DNA, the CDR3 is TGTGCCAGCAGCTCAGGGCAGGCCCCCTACGAGCAGTACTTC. Translating gives CASSSGQAPYEQYF.

The rearrangement uses TRBV24-1 and TRBJ2-1, with 9 bases fitting TRBD1. V shed 5 bases, J shed 7 bases, and the junction held 8 bases outside the gene matches. The CDR3 totals 15 residues. Looked up from germline, CDR1 is KGHDR and CDR2 is SFDVKD. The CDR3 loop is CATSAAGTGINEQFF. CDR3 DNA sequence: TGTGCCACCAGTGCTGCCGGGACAGGGATTAATGAGCAGTTCTTC.

This clone came up a few times. This chain connects TRBV6-5 to TRBJ2-5, with a tentative D call TRBD2 (5 bases). V was pared by 6 bases and J by 5 bases, with 13 bases between. The germline gives CDR1 MNHEY, CDR2 SVGAGI. The CDR3 totals 13 residues. CDR3 sequence reads: CASSFTSSETQYF. The CDR3 coding sequence is TGTGCCAGCAGCTTTACTAGTAGTGAGACCCAGTACTTC.

This clone was detected once. The V gene is TRBV7-9, the J gene TRBJ2-1; D is possibly TRBD1 (6 bases). CDR1 is SEHNR and CDR2 is FQNEAQ in the germline V gene (reference sequence). Trimming left V 5 bases short and J 1 base short, with 15 bases between. The CDR3 spans 16 residues. The CDR3 is CASSLPRGESYNEQFF. CDR3 in DNA: TGTGCCAGCAGCCTTCCCAGGGGCGAATCCTACAATGAGCAGTTCTTC.

DNA for the CDR3: TGTGCCAGCAGTCTCGTTCCCCTAGCGGGAGGGCCGAATCGAAAGGACGAGCAGTACTTC. Translating it yields CASSLVPLAGGPNRKDEQYF. The chain links TRBV28 to TRBJ2-7; 12 bases are a match to TRBD2. V gave up 5 bases and J gave up 5 bases; unmatched junction bases: 22. This CDR3 has 20 residues. Germline-derived CDR1 and CDR2 are MDHEN and SYDVKM.

The chain couples TRBV9 to TRBJ2-7; D not certain. Per the germline V gene, CDR1 is SGDLS and CDR2 is YYNGEE. The CDR3 has 15 residues. The V end was cut by 0 bases, the J end by 5 bases, with 15 bases between. CDR3 sequence: CASSVEALGGNEQYF. Written as DNA, the CDR3 is TGTGCCAGCAGCGTAGAAGCGTTGGGTGGAAACGAGCAGTACTTC.

The chain links TRBV10-3 to TRBJ1-5; D is uncertain. The CDR3 length is 15 residues. Germline CDR1 reads ENHRY; CDR2 reads SYGVKD. V lost 5 bases to trimming and J lost 0 bases, with 11 bases between them. The CDR3 spells CAISREKYSNQPQHF. DNA for the CDR3: TGTGCCATCAGTCGGGAGAAATATAGCAATCAGCCCCAGCATTTT.

V usage is TRBV6-5 and J usage is TRBJ2-2; tentative D call: TRBD2 (6 bases). The CDR3 is made up of 14 amino acids. Trimming took 5 bases from V and 4 from J, leaving 11 bases between them. The germline CDR1 and CDR2 sequences are MNHEY and SVGAGI. CDR3 nucleotides: TGTGCCAGCAGTCCTAGCGATCGCACCGGGGAGCTGTTTTTT. Translation: CASSPSDRTGELFF.

J is TRBJ2-7 and V is TRBV28; 7 bases align to TRBD2. Germline-derived CDR1 and CDR2 are MDHEN and SYDVKM. The CDR3 loop spans 16 amino acids. V gave up 2 bases and J gave up 2 bases; unmatched junction bases: 9. The CDR3 sequence is CASSLREGKGPYEQYF. The DNA for the CDR3 is TGTGCCAGCAGTTTAAGGGAGGGAAAAGGCCCCTACGAGCAGTACTTC. The full variable domain, with the rest looked up from reference TRBV28 and TRBJ2-7, is DVKVTQSSRYLVKRTGEKVFLECVQDMDHENMFWYRQDPGLGLRLIYFSYDVKMKEKGDIPEGYSVSREKKERFSLILESASTNQTSMYLCASSLREGKGPYEQYFGPGTRLTVT.

The chain has TRBV5-1 and TRBJ2-3, with TRBD2 identical over 13 bases. From germline, CDR1 is SGHRS and CDR2 YFSETQ. V lost 4 bases and J lost 1; bases outside the gene matches: 3. This CDR3 has 16 amino acids. The CDR3 loop reads CASSEGTSGGTDTQYF. CDR3 nucleotides: TGCGCCAGCAGCGAAGGGACTAGCGGGGGCACAGATACGCAGTATTTT.

V is TRBV10-3 and J is TRBJ1-1, with 7 bases lining up with TRBD1. Per germline, CDR1 ENHRY and CDR2 SYGVKD. Germline trimming cut 6 bases from V and 1 base from J; bases unmatched to any gene: 5. This CDR3 region has 14 residues. The CDR3 nucleotides read TGTGCCATCAGCACGGACAGGCGGAACACTGAAGCTTTCTTT. As protein: CAISTDRRNTEAFF.

This chain joins TRBV6-5 and TRBJ2-7, with 9 bases matching TRBD1. Trimming cost V 8 bases and J 6 bases; bases outside gene matches: 14. This CDR3 region has 15 residues. CDR1 and CDR2 from the germline V gene are MNHEY and SVGAGI. This CDR3 reads CASRLTGTGKGEQYF. CDR3 nucleotides: TGTGCCAGCCGATTAACCGGGACAGGGAAGGGCGAGCAGTACTTC.

The genes are TRBV3-1 (or the pseudogene TRBV3-2) and TRBJ2-3; a possible D gene is TRBD1 (6 bases). The V gene lost 4 bases and the J gene lost 5 bases, with 19 bases spanning the gap. The germline gives CDR1 LGHDT, CDR2 YNNKEL (reference sequence). This CDR3 has 16 residues. The CDR3 loop reads CASSPGQSSILDTQYF. The CDR3 bases are TGTGCCAGCAGCCCCGGACAGTCTTCGATATTAGATACGCAGTATTTT.

This clone occurred once. V usage is TRBV3-1 (or the pseudogene TRBV3-2) and J usage is TRBJ1-2; D gene unclear. With 0 bases removed from V and 7 bases from J, the gap between germline ends came to 9 bases. The CDR3 runs to 13 residues. The germline CDR1 and CDR2 sequences are LGHDT and YNNKEL (reference sequence). CDR3 DNA: TGTGCCAGCAGCCAAGAGGGGAGGATTGGCTACACCTTC. Protein: CASSQEGRIGYTF.

This chain joins TRBV3-1 (or the pseudogene TRBV3-2) and TRBJ1-6; a possible D gene is TRBD1 (5 bases). CDR3 size: 14 residues. Per the germline V gene, CDR1 is LGHDT and CDR2 is YNNKEL (reference sequence). Between the trimmed V and J ends, which lost 1 base and 7 bases, there was a span of 8 bases. The CDR3 DNA reads as TGTGCCAGCAGCCAAGGACAGATAAATTCACCCCTCCACTTT. Protein product: CASSQGQINSPLHF.

The gene calls are TRBV9 and TRBJ2-5, with D possibly TRBD1 on 6 matching bases. V lost 0 bases and J 8 bases, leaving 14 bases between the germline ends. CDR3 length: 14 amino acids. Germline V gene data show CDR1 as SGDLS and CDR2 as YYNGEE. For the CDR3, the DNA is TGTGCCAGCAGCGTAGCAGGGGCAGGTCAAACCCAGTACTTC. This translates into CASSVAGAGQTQYF.

This clone was seen once. This sequence joins TRBV4-2 and TRBJ2-7, with TRBD2 matching 7 bases. Germline loops: CDR1 LGHNA, CDR2 YNFKEQ. The junction had 8 bases not matched to a gene; V was cut back by 0 bases and J by 0 bases. CDR3 length equals 17 residues. The CDR3 reads CASSQDHGRTSSYEQYF. The DNA for the CDR3 is TGTGCCAGCAGCCAAGATCACGGGAGGACCAGCTCCTACGAGCAGTACTTC.

This chain joins TRBV4-3 and TRBJ2-3; possibly TRBD2 for D (5 bases). V was pared by 0 bases and J by 8 bases, with 21 bases between. This CDR3 spans 17 amino acids. The germline V gene encodes CDR1 LGHNA and CDR2 YSLEER. In DNA form, the CDR3 reads TGCGCCAGCAGCCAAGACGTCCGGGGTACAAAAGTCGTTACGCAGTATTTT. Its protein is CASSQDVRGTKVVTQYF.